One and the same sample provided the 28 T cell receptor beta chains below, sequenced in a study of shared clonotypes between healthy human individuals. Method: immunoSEQ multiplex PCR; TCRdb's copy keeps in-frame clones and lacks some. The sample includes around 1.9 million clones, 85% to 95% seen only once; the top ten take about 1.7%. Terminally differentiated effector memory CD45RA+ cells were excluded from the naive CD8 cells, which were CD45RO-negative and positively selected for CCR7. Sequenced: naive CD8+ T cells from PBMCs. These receptors all stem from a man younger than 35 in good health. Some clones in this sample may be carry-over from other donors' samples.

The chain employs TRBV5-1 and TRBJ2-7; TRBD1 matches at 7 bases. The V gene end was trimmed by 0 bases and the J gene end by 5 bases; junction bases not matched to a gene: 8. The CDR3 runs 15 residues. From germline, CDR1 is SGHRS and CDR2 YFSETQ. The CDR3 loop is CASSLGQGNFDEQYF. The DNA of the CDR3 is TGCGCCAGCAGCTTGGGACAGGGAAATTTCGACGAGCAGTACTTC.

The V and J genes are TRBV5-5 and TRBJ1-4, with TRBD1 identical over 10 bases. From germline, CDR1 is SGHKS and CDR2 YYEKEE (reference sequence). J was trimmed by 7 bases and V by 4 bases; bases with no gene match: 7. The CDR3 is made up of 15 amino acids. The CDR3 here is CASSLWTGGTEKLFF. CDR3 nucleotides: TGTGCCAGCAGCCTATGGACAGGGGGAACTGAAAAACTGTTTTTT.

This clone came up once. The CDR3 DNA follows: TGTGCCAGCAGCGTAGGGACAGGGTACGGTGGTCAGCCCCAGCATTTT. This sequence encodes CASSVGTGYGGQPQHF. V is TRBV7-2 and J is TRBJ1-5, with 9 positions matching TRBD1. Germline V gene data show CDR1 as SGHTA and CDR2 as FQGNSA. J gave up 6 bases and V 5 bases, and 11 bases lay outside the gene matches. There are 16 residues in the CDR3. The full variable domain, completed using reference TRBV7-2 and TRBJ1-5, is GAGVSQSPSNKVTEKGKDVELRCDPISGHTALYWYRQSLGQGLEFLIYFQGNSAPDKSGLPSDRFSAERTGGSVSTLTIQRTQQEDSAVYLCASSVGTGYGGQPQHFGDGTRLSIL.

This rearrangement joins TRBV4-3 to TRBJ1-2, with a weak D call TRBD1 (6 bases). The germline gives CDR1 LGHNA, CDR2 YSLEER. The V gene lost 4 bases and the J gene lost 8 bases, with 20 bases spanning the gap. CDR3 length: 15 amino acids. The CDR3 region has the DNA TGCGCCAGCAGCCCCAAGCTCGGGGGGCGCGTCGGCTACACCTTC. Residues: CASSPKLGGRVGYTF.

The J gene is TRBJ2-1, the V gene TRBV7-8; 8 nucleotides match TRBD1. Germline loops: CDR1 SGHVS, CDR2 FQNEAQ. The CDR3 consists of 16 residues. Germline trimming cut 8 bases from V and 8 bases from J; bases unmatched to any gene: 17. The CDR3 spells CASGTGGRGLGDEQFF. The CDR3 DNA reads TGTGCCAGCGGCACCGGGGGCAGGGGGCTGGGCGATGAGCAGTTCTTC.

Concerning this clone itself: Other DNA sequences in this sample translate to the same CDR3. The chain employs TRBV27 and TRBJ2-7; 7 bases line up with TRBD1. The CDR3 covers 14 residues. V was clipped by 2 bases and J by 4 bases; unmatched bases: 5. The germline gives CDR1 MNHEY, CDR2 SMNVEV (reference sequence). The CDR3, as DNA: TGTGCCAGCAGTTTAAGGGACAGACGATACGAGCAGTACTTC. Translation: CASSLRDRRYEQYF.

The V call is TRBV20-1, the J call TRBJ1-1; 8 bases agree with TRBD1. Germline V gene lookup returns CDR1 DFQATT and CDR2 SNEGSKA (reference sequence). With 5 bases clipped from V and 9 bases from J, the junction kept 2 bases outside the gene matches. This CDR3 spans 10 amino acids. Written as DNA, the CDR3 is TGCAGTGCTGGCAGGGGGCAAGCTTTCTTT. Translated, it gives CSAGRGQAFF.

The chain joins TRBV9 to TRBJ2-7; D is possibly TRBD1 (6 bases). The CDR3 runs 13 residues. Germline V CDR1 and CDR2: SGDLS, YYNGEE. With 4 bases removed from V and 2 bases from J, the gap between germline ends came to 10 bases. DNA of the CDR3: TGTGCCAGCAGCCCAGGGGACACCTACGAGCAGTACTTC. Translating it yields CASSPGDTYEQYF. Using reference TRBV9 and TRBJ2-7 for the parts outside the CDR3, the full variable domain is DSGVTQTPKHLITATGQRVTLRCSPRSGDLSVYWYQQSLDQGLQFLIQYYNGEERAKGNILERFSAQQFPDLHSELNLSSLELGDSALYFCASSPGDTYEQYFGPGTRLTVT.

The chain recombines TRBV11-2 with TRBJ2-7, with D perhaps TRBD1 (6 bases). In germline, CDR1 is SGHAT, CDR2 FQNNGV. Trimming removed 5 bases from V and 1 base from J, with 12 bases in between. The CDR3 spans 14 residues. The CDR3 is CASSPWTESYEQYF. Here the CDR3 DNA reads TGTGCCAGCAGCCCCTGGACAGAATCCTACGAGCAGTACTTC. The whole variable domain, remainder taken from reference TRBV11-2 and TRBJ2-7, is EAGVAQSPRYKIIEKRQSVAFWCNPISGHATLYWYQQILGQGPKLLIQFQNNGVVDDSQLPKDRFSAERLKGVDSTLKIQPAKLEDSAVYLCASSPWTESYEQYFGPGTRLTVT.

Comment on this clone: Other DNA sequences of this sample code for an identical CDR3. The V call is TRBV27, the J call TRBJ2-2; 8 positions agree with TRBD1. This CDR3 has 14 residues. CDR1 MNHEY and CDR2 SMNVEV come from the germline V gene (reference sequence). V lost 2 bases and J lost 6; bases outside the gene matches: 2. The CDR3 sequence: CASSLLQGAGELFF. The CDR3 nucleotides are TGTGCCAGCAGTTTACTACAGGGGGCCGGGGAGCTGTTTTTT.

The gene calls are TRBV7-8 and TRBJ2-7, with a possible D match to TRBD2 (6 bases). Trimming stripped 7 bases from V and 4 bases from J, with 14 bases between. The CDR3 spans 13 residues. The germline gives CDR1 SGHVS, CDR2 FQNEAQ. CDR3 loop: CASTRGGIYEQYF. CDR3 DNA: TGTGCCAGCACCCGCGGCGGGATTTACGAGCAGTACTTC.

Regarding this clone: This sample also contains other DNA sequences that code for the same CDR3. J is TRBJ2-7 and V is TRBV9; 7 bases agree with TRBD1. Germline CDR1 is SGDLS and CDR2 is YYNGEE. The junction had 3 bases not matched to a gene; V was cut back by 2 bases and J by 1 base. The CDR3 sequence is 14 residues long. The CDR3 loop reads CASSVGTDSYEQYF. DNA of the CDR3: TGTGCCAGCAGCGTTGGGACAGATTCCTACGAGCAGTACTTC.

The chain links TRBV4-2 to TRBJ2-3; D not certain. CDR3 length: 15 residues. CDR1 LGHNA and CDR2 YNFKEQ come from the germline V gene. Trimming removed 0 bases at V and 5 bases at J, with 12 bases between. The CDR3 nucleotides are TGTGCCAGCAGCCAAGAGGACGTCGCACAAGATACGCAGTATTTT. It is translated as CASSQEDVAQDTQYF.

The rearrangement uses TRBV27 and TRBJ2-7; 9 bases are a match to TRBD2. Trimming removed 6 bases from V and 5 bases from J; junction bases left unmatched: 8. The CDR3 runs to 14 residues. Germline-derived CDR1 and CDR2 are MNHEY and SMNVEV (reference sequence). CDR3 in DNA: TGTGCCAGCAGGCCGCGGGAGGGAGGGGACGAGCAGTACTTC. This codes for CASRPREGGDEQYF.

CDR3 sequence: CASSLGTRDTGGETQYF. In DNA, the CDR3 is TGTGCCAGCAGCTTGGGCACCCGGGACACCGGGGGAGAGACCCAGTACTTC. The genes are TRBV5-8 and TRBJ2-5; either TRBD1 or TRBD2 may supply D (6 bases each). The CDR3 runs 17 residues. V was shortened by 0 bases and J by 4 bases, with 19 bases between the two germline ends. Germline CDR1 reads SGHTS; CDR2 reads YDEGEE.

The chain carries TRBV6-1 and TRBJ1-5; D is perhaps TRBD1 (5 bases). Deletions cut 6 bases from V and 5 bases from J, with 14 bases between. CDR1 MNHNS and CDR2 SASEGT come from the germline V gene. The length of the CDR3 is 14 residues. CDR3 amino acids: CASRLNQGYQPQHF. In nucleotides, the CDR3 is TGTGCCAGCAGACTAAACCAGGGATATCAGCCCCAGCATTTT.

The CDR3 loop is CASARTENRPQHF. In nucleotides, the CDR3 is TGTGCCAGTGCCCGGACGGAGAATCGACCCCAGCATTTT. This chain links TRBV19 with TRBJ1-5; no firm D call. CDR3 size: 13 residues. The germline V gene has CDR1 LNHDA and CDR2 SQIVND (reference sequence). V was cut by 8 bases and J by 10 bases, with 18 bases left in between.

CDR3: CASSQDWTGTTYEQYF. The CDR3 nucleotides read TGCGCCAGCAGCCAAGATTGGACAGGGACAACCTACGAGCAGTACTTC. The V gene is TRBV4-1, the J gene TRBJ2-7, with 8 bases lining up with TRBD1. The V gene's germline CDR1 is MGHRA and CDR2 YSYEKL. The CDR3 runs 16 residues. The V segment lost 0 bases and the J segment 2 bases; nucleotides outside the gene matches: 6.

This chain joins TRBV6-5 and TRBJ2-7; the D is unclear. Deletions cut 8 bases from V and 6 bases from J, with 11 bases between. Germline CDR1 and CDR2: MNHEY and SVGAGI. The CDR3 is 11 residues long. The CDR3 coding sequence is TGTGCCAGCCGAAGCTTCCGCGAGCAGTACTTC. It is translated as CASRSFREQYF.

The chain couples TRBV30 to TRBJ1-2, with D perhaps TRBD1 (5 bases). This CDR3 has 16 residues. Trimming took 0 bases from V and 4 from J, leaving 18 bases between them. Germline loops: CDR1 GTSNPN, CDR2 SVGIG (reference sequence). CDR3 sequence (DNA): TGTGCCTGGAGTGTCCCCCGGTGGGGCGAGGGCTATGGCTACACCTTC. This sequence encodes CAWSVPRWGEGYGYTF.

The chain has TRBV27 and TRBJ2-5; D may be TRBD2 (7 bases). The CDR3 is made up of 13 amino acids. Germline-derived CDR1 and CDR2 are MNHEY and SMNVEV (reference sequence). V dropped 4 bases and J dropped 11 bases, with 17 bases sitting between them. CDR3 DNA sequence: TGTGCCAGCAGTTGGGGCGGGGGCGGGGAGCAGTACTTC. Translated, it gives CASSWGGGGEQYF.

The chain recombines TRBV7-9 with TRBJ2-7; D perhaps matches TRBD1 (6 bases). CDR3 size: 15 residues. CDR1 is SEHNR and CDR2 is FQNEAQ in the germline V gene (reference sequence). The ends were cut back, 5 bases at V and 5 bases at J, with 19 bases in the middle. The CDR3 sequence: CASSARDTSSHEQYF. CDR3 sequence (DNA): TGTGCCAGCAGCGCCCGGGACACCTCGTCCCACGAGCAGTACTTC. Combining the CDR3 with reference TRBV7-9 and TRBJ2-7 gives the whole variable domain DTGVSQNPRHKITKRGQNVTFRCDPISEHNRLYWYRQTLGQGPEFLTYFQNEAQLEKSRLLSDRFSAERPKGSFSTLEIQRTEQGDSAMYLCASSARDTSSHEQYFGPGTRLTVT.

V is TRBV7-8 and J is TRBJ2-3; 7 nucleotides match TRBD1. CDR3 length: 16 amino acids. The junction had 10 bases not matched to a gene; V was cut back by 4 bases and J by 3 bases. CDR1 is SGHVS and CDR2 is FQNEAQ in the germline V gene. In nucleotides, the CDR3 is TGTGCCAGCAGCTCCCTCCGGGACAGAGGGACAGATACGCAGTATTTT. As protein: CASSSLRDRGTDTQYF.

V usage is TRBV5-6 and J usage is TRBJ2-1; D is ambiguous. The germline V and J ends were trimmed by 5 bases and 0 bases, with 15 bases remaining between them. This CDR3 has 16 amino acids. Germline CDR1 reads SGHDT; CDR2 reads YYEEEE. CDR3 amino acids: CASRRARPSSYNEQFF. The DNA for the CDR3 is TGTGCCAGCAGACGAGCGAGGCCAAGCTCCTACAATGAGCAGTTCTTC.

The rearrangement joins TRBV7-2 to TRBJ2-5; the D gene is possibly TRBD1 (7 bases). The CDR3 consists of 16 residues. Per the germline V gene, CDR1 is SGHTA and CDR2 is FQGNSA. V was clipped by 1 base and J by 0 bases, with 12 bases between them. For the CDR3, the DNA is TGTGCCAGCAGCTTAGACAGGGGACTTAACCAAGAGACCCAGTACTTC. Its protein product is CASSLDRGLNQETQYF.

The rearrangement uses TRBV7-9 and TRBJ2-1, with D perhaps being TRBD1 or TRBD2 (5 bases each). There are 15 residues in the CDR3. Trimming cost V 5 bases and J 2 bases, with 13 bases left between them. The germline V gene encodes CDR1 SEHNR and CDR2 FQNEAQ (reference sequence). The CDR3 is CASSLGPQPYNEQFF. DNA of the CDR3: TGTGCCAGCAGCCTGGGACCGCAACCCTACAATGAGCAGTTCTTC. The full variable domain, in which reference TRBV7-9 and TRBJ2-1 provide the parts outside the CDR3, is DTGVSQNPRHKITKRGQNVTFRCDPISEHNRLYWYRQTLGQGPEFLTYFQNEAQLEKSRLLSDRFSAERPKGSFSTLEIQRTEQGDSAMYLCASSLGPQPYNEQFFGPGTRLTVL.

V is TRBV7-9 and J is TRBJ2-7; TRBD2 agrees at 13 bases. The CDR3 consists of 14 residues. V lost 5 bases to trimming and J lost 5 bases; unmatched junction nucleotides: 3. Germline CDR1 SEHNR, CDR2 FQNEAQ (reference sequence). In DNA, the CDR3 is TGTGCCAGCAGCGGACTAGCGGGAGCTCACGAGCAGTACTTC. Amino acids: CASSGLAGAHEQYF.

The genes are TRBV6-6 and TRBJ2-1, with TRBD2 matching over 12 bases. CDR1 is MNHNY, CDR2 SVGAGI, per germline (reference sequence). The CDR3 runs 16 residues. The trim removed 1 base at V and 6 bases at J, leaving 4 bases unmatched. This CDR3 reads CASSYFGLAGSNEQFF. CDR3 sequence (DNA): TGTGCCAGCAGTTACTTCGGACTAGCGGGAAGCAATGAGCAGTTCTTC.